This TCR beta chain derives from a study of blood T cell repertoires in COVID-19 (dated by TCRdb to the early 2020s). In the study overall: Samples covering the acute and convalescent phases of COVID-19 were provided by collaborators in the United States, Italy and Spain. HLA class I and class II types, where available, came from metadata supplied by the sample provider rather than from assay-based typing. The samples were drawn from two sources: the first 160 participants of the ongoing ImmuneRACE study, and some 1,300 subjects contributed by 6 global collaborators. Subjects who had been exposed to COVID-19, were actively infected with it, or had recovered from it provided the deeply sampled blood TCRbeta repertoires that made up the dataset. The repertoires were released in a freely available public database intended as a resource for research on the immune response to SARS-CoV-2. Sample metadata almost always included a de-identified subject ID, COVID-19 status, age in years and sex. The prospective study material was composed of cDNA or gDNA derived from T cells, B-cell-depleted T cells, or PBMCs. Beyond this particular receptor, the publication reports: Clinical and demographic metadata were provided uncurated, with the amount varying by source and participant.

The immunoSEQ Assay, a bias-controlled multiplex PCR, was used to amplify TCRbeta CDR3 regions from genomic DNA. The authors' pipeline ran thus. The number of nucleated cells in each sample was estimated by amplification of reference gene primers within the assay. To quantify the absolute abundance of each unique TCRbeta CDR3 rearrangement, sequence reads were collapsed and filtered. For each sample, productive Simpson clonality was calculated as the square root of Simpson's diversity index over productive rearrangements. What TCRdb holds here is the immuneACCESS table cut down to in-frame rearrangements. Part of the clones is not present; checked against another copy, under half of the missing clones reflect an unresolved V gene, and the others are unexplained. D and trimming were read from the DNA, whereas the V and J calls and clone size are those reported in that table. Recorded for this sample are around 190,000 clones; roughly four fifths of them occurred a single time. 7.6% of the sample belongs to the ten largest clones.

The CDR3 sequence holds 16 residues, the cysteine and phenylalanine included. Kept here is only the CDR3 DNA, which spans 48 bases and is read in frame from base 1. The V end gives up 5 bases and the J end 4 bases, leaving 7 bases in the junction not matched to a gene. The germline V gene encodes CDR1 SGHTA and CDR2 FQGNSA. One collaborating source in Seattle enrolled patients during active infection and followed them longitudinally through the course of disease. Whole blood was collected in K2EDTA tubes by collaborating institutions according to the institutions' own protocols. Collaborator samples were shipped for TCRbeta analysis as frozen whole blood, isolated PBMCs, or DNA extracted from either sample type. Regarding this clone: The clone's antigen remains unknown. It has no much larger one-base neighbor in the sample; base qualities were not kept.

The sequencing sample was made of peripheral blood. The chain employs TRBV7-2 and TRBJ2-1; a stretch of 11 junction bases matches TRBD2. This TCR came from a woman in her sixties or seventies with COVID-19, enrolled during active disease. The nucleotides read TGTGCCAGCAGCCCATATATAGCGGGAGGGTACAATGAGCAGTTCTTC. This is translated as CASSPYIAGGYNEQFF.